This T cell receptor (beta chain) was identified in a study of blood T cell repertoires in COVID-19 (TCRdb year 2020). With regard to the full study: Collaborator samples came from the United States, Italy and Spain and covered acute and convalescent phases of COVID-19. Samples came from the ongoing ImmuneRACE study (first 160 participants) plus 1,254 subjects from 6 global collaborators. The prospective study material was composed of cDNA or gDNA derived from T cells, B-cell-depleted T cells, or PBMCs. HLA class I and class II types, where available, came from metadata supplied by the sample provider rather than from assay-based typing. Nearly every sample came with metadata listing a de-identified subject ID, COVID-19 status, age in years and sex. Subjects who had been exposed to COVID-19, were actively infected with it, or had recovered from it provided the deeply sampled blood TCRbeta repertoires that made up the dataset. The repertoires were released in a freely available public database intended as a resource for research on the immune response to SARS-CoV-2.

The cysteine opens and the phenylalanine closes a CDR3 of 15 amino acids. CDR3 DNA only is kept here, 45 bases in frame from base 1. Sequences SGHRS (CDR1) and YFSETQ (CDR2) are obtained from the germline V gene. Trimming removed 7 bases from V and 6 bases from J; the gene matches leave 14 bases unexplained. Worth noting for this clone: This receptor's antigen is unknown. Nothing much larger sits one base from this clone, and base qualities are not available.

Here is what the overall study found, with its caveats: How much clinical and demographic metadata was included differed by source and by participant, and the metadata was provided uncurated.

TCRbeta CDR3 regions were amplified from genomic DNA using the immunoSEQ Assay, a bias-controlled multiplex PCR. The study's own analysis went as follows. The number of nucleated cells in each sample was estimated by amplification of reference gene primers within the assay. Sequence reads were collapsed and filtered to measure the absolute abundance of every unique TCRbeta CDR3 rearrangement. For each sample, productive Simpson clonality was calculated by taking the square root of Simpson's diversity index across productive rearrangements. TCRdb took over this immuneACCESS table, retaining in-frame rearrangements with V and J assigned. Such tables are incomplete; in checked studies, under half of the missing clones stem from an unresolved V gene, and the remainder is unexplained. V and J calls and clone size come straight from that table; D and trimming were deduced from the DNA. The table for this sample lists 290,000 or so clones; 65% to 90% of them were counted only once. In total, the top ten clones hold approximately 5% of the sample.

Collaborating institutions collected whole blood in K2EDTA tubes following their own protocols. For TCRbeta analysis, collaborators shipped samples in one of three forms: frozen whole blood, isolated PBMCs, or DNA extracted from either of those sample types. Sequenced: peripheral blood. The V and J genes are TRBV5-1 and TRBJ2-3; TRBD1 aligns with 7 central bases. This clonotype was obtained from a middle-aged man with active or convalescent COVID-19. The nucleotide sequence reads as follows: TGCGCCAGCTCCCCGGGACAGCTGCATGGGGATACGCAGTATTTT. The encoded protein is CASSPGQLHGDTQYF.